The 21 T cell receptor beta chains below come from one sample, sequenced in a study of blood T cell repertoires in COVID-19. TCRdb keeps only in-frame clones here, not all; method: immunoSEQ multiplex PCR. The sample consists of under 150,000 clones, more than 70% of them appearing once. Sequenced: peripheral blood. These receptors all come from a man between 60 and 75 years old with active or convalescent COVID-19.

This chain connects TRBV28 to TRBJ2-7; the match to TRBD1 covers 11 bases. The CDR3 runs 15 residues. From germline, CDR1 is MDHEN and CDR2 SYDVKM. Trimming cost V 6 bases and J 2 bases; bases outside gene matches: 6. CDR3 DNA sequence: TGTGCCAGCAGGACTAAGGGACAGGGGGCCTACGAGCAGTACTTC. It is translated as CASRTKGQGAYEQYF.

The chain combines TRBV7-9 with TRBJ2-1, with 16 bases lining up with TRBD2. From germline, CDR1 is SEHNR and CDR2 FQNEAQ (reference sequence). J lost 8 bases, V lost 4 bases, and 2 bases had no gene match. This CDR3 has 15 amino acids. The CDR3 DNA sequence: TGTGCCAGCAGCTGGGGACTAGCGGGAGGGGATGAGCAGTTCTTC. Translating it yields CASSWGLAGGDEQFF.

The table lists this clone with a count of one. This chain links TRBV5-1 with TRBJ1-1; no clear D gene. Trimming pared 0 bases from V and 11 bases from J, leaving 14 bases between. In germline, CDR1 is SGHRS, CDR2 YFSETQ. The CDR3 runs to 13 residues. CDR3 sequence: CASSLETTLVAFF. In DNA, the CDR3 is TGCGCCAGCAGCTTGGAAACCACTTTGGTCGCTTTCTTT.

This sequence joins TRBV5-1 and TRBJ2-1; 9 bases line up with TRBD2. Germline V gene sequence: CDR1 SGHRS, CDR2 YFSETQ. This CDR3 is 19 amino acids long. With 2 bases clipped from V and 9 bases from J, the junction kept 21 bases outside the gene matches. Here the CDR3 DNA reads TGCGCCAGCAGCTTCCCCAGGGGGAGGACGGCGGGAGGGCTGGGTGAGCAGTTCTTC. The encoded protein is CASSFPRGRTAGGLGEQFF.

The J gene is TRBJ2-2, the V gene TRBV11-3, with 9 bases matching TRBD1. CDR1 is SGHNT and CDR2 is YENEEA in the germline V gene. The V gene end was trimmed by 5 bases and the J gene end by 4 bases; junction bases not matched to a gene: 5. CDR3 length: 15 amino acids. In DNA, the CDR3 is TGTGCCAGCAGCCCCGGGACAGGGAGCACCGGGGAGCTGTTTTTT. Its translation is CASSPGTGSTGELFF.

The chain recombines TRBV19 with TRBJ1-5; D remains unclear. V was clipped by 8 bases and J by 3 bases, with 17 bases between them. Germline loops: CDR1 LNHDA, CDR2 SQIVND (reference sequence). The CDR3 has 15 residues. The CDR3 DNA follows: TGTGCCAGTCGAACCTACGGGAGGGCCAATCAGCCCCAGCATTTT. Translated, it gives CASRTYGRANQPQHF.

This chain uses TRBV25-1 with TRBJ1-3; D is uncertain. V shed 0 bases and J shed 1 base, with 13 bases lying between them. Germline V gene lookup returns CDR1 MGHDK and CDR2 SYGVNS. This CDR3 contains 17 residues. As DNA, the CDR3 is TGTGCCAGCAGTGAATATCGCGGACTTGCGTCTGGAAACACCATATATTTT. This codes for CASSEYRGLASGNTIYF.

The chain recombines TRBV7-3 with TRBJ1-2; 7 positions agree with TRBD1. The CDR3 is 14 residues long. J was trimmed by 7 bases and V by 3 bases; bases with no gene match: 8. The germline V gene has CDR1 SGHTA and CDR2 FQGTGA. CDR3 DNA sequence: TGTGCCAGCAGCTTCAGCAGGGGGGAGTTTGGCTACACCTTC. Translated: CASSFSRGEFGYTF.

This sequence joins TRBV29-1 and TRBJ1-1; D possibly corresponds to TRBD1 (5 bases). Looked up from germline, CDR1 is SQVTM and CDR2 is ANQGSEA. CDR3 length: 12 residues. The germline V and J ends were trimmed by 3 bases and 5 bases, with 10 bases remaining between them. In DNA form, the CDR3 reads TGCAGCGTTGACCCAGGGAGGACTGAAGCTTTCTTT. This sequence encodes CSVDPGRTEAFF.

V is TRBV5-1 and J is TRBJ1-4; no clear D. The CDR3 runs 14 residues. Per germline, CDR1 SGHRS and CDR2 YFSETQ. V was trimmed by 5 bases and J by 6 bases, leaving 14 bases between them. CDR3 bases: TGCGCCAGCAGTCGGACCGGGCGGGATGAAAAACTGTTTTTT. This codes for CASSRTGRDEKLFF.

The J gene is TRBJ2-7, the V gene TRBV28; D gene unclear. The CDR3 is 13 amino acids. Germline V gene sequence: CDR1 MDHEN, CDR2 SYDVKM. Trimming shortened V by 2 bases and J by 4 bases, and 9 bases separated the two germline ends. CDR3 DNA: TGTGCCAGCAGTTTACCTCCCGGGTACGAGCAGTACTTC. Translation gives CASSLPPGYEQYF.

The chain has TRBV5-6 and TRBJ2-7; the D gene is possibly TRBD1 (5 bases). The germline gives CDR1 SGHDT, CDR2 YYEEEE. V was pared by 3 bases and J by 7 bases, with 20 bases between. The CDR3 loop spans 15 amino acids. The CDR3 sequence: CASSSDLSGAVEQYF. The CDR3 DNA is TGTGCCAGCAGCTCCGACCTGAGTGGGGCGGTGGAGCAGTACTTC.

The rearrangement joins TRBV28 to TRBJ2-4; a possible D gene is TRBD1 (6 bases). The CDR3 spans 17 residues. V shed 2 bases and J shed 0 bases, with 14 bases lying between them. Germline CDR1 is MDHEN and CDR2 is SYDVKM. The CDR3 reads CASSLLGQGLAKNIQYF. The CDR3 DNA sequence: TGTGCCAGCAGTTTACTGGGGCAGGGGTTAGCCAAAAACATTCAGTACTTC.

This chain links TRBV3-1 (or the pseudogene TRBV3-2) with TRBJ2-7; a possible D gene is TRBD1 (6 bases). This CDR3 has 15 amino acids. V shed 1 base and J shed 7 bases, with 17 bases lying between them. CDR1 LGHDT and CDR2 YNNKEL come from the germline V gene (reference sequence). CDR3 residues: CASSQAGAWVIEQYF. CDR3 bases: TGTGCCAGCAGCCAAGCAGGGGCTTGGGTTATAGAGCAGTACTTC.

The chain couples TRBV5-1 to TRBJ2-2; 7 nucleotides agree with TRBD1. The CDR3 has 15 amino acids. V lost 0 bases to trimming and J lost 6 bases; unmatched junction nucleotides: 5. Germline V gene lookup returns CDR1 SGHRS and CDR2 YFSETQ. The CDR3 spells CASSLVGQDPGELFF. In DNA, the CDR3 is TGCGCCAGCAGCTTGGTAGGACAGGACCCCGGGGAGCTGTTTTTT.

The V call is TRBV4-2, the J call TRBJ1-2, with D possibly matching TRBD1 (6 bases). V lost 0 bases to trimming and J lost 4 bases, with 15 bases between them. CDR1 is LGHNA, CDR2 YNFKEQ, per germline. The CDR3 is 16 residues long. The CDR3: CASSQDTSGGGYGYTF. The DNA for the CDR3 is TGTGCCAGCAGCCAAGATACTTCGGGGGGCGGCTATGGCTACACCTTC.

To note about this clone: The same CDR3 also results from other DNA sequences found in this sample. The chain is built from TRBV28 and TRBJ1-2; no reliable D call. The CDR3 length is 12 residues. The germline V and J ends were trimmed by 4 bases and 4 bases, with 7 bases remaining between them. Germline CDR1 is MDHEN and CDR2 is SYDVKM. The CDR3 sequence: CASSSGSYGYTF. The CDR3 DNA is TGTGCCAGCAGTTCCGGGAGCTATGGCTACACCTTC.

The CDR3 here is CASSPKKDRQNSPLHF. The CDR3 DNA reads as TGTGCCAGCAGCCCTAAAAAGGACAGGCAAAATTCACCCCTCCACTTT. The chain uses TRBV5-6 and TRBJ1-6, with 7 bases matching TRBD1. The germline CDR1 and CDR2 sequences are SGHDT and YYEEEE. With V trimmed by 4 bases and J by 7 bases, 11 bases remained unmatched. This CDR3 contains 16 residues.

This clone has only one observation. The CDR3 spells CASSYTSVTYEQYF. The CDR3 nucleotides are TGTGCCAGCAGTTATACTAGCGTCACCTACGAGCAGTACTTC. The chain recombines TRBV6-2 or TRBV6-3 with TRBJ2-7; 7 nucleotides agree with TRBD2. Germline V lookup: CDR1 MNHEY, CDR2 SVGEGT. This CDR3 comprises 14 residues. Trimming cost V 3 bases and J 2 bases; bases outside gene matches: 4.

The J gene is TRBJ1-5, the V gene TRBV28, with D unclear. Trimming removed 11 bases from V and 2 bases from J, with 10 bases in between. Germline CDR1 and CDR2: MDHEN and SYDVKM. The CDR3 covers 12 residues. The CDR3 nucleotides are TGTGCCGGGCAGGTGCGCAATCAGCCCCAGCATTTT. Translation: CAGQVRNQPQHF. The variable domain in full, completed from reference TRBV28 and TRBJ1-5, reads DVKVTQSSRYLVKRTGEKVFLECVQDMDHENMFWYRQDPGLGLRLIYFSYDVKMKEKGDIPEGYSVSREKKERFSLILESASTNQTSMYLCAGQVRNQPQHFGDGTRLSIL.

This rearrangement joins TRBV29-1 to TRBJ2-1; 8 nucleotides align to TRBD1. V gave up 5 bases and J gave up 4 bases; unmatched junction bases: 7. The CDR3 contains 14 residues. The V gene's germline CDR1 is SQVTM and CDR2 ANQGSEA. Written as DNA, the CDR3 is TGCAGCGTTTTTACAGGGGGATCTTACAATGAGCAGTTCTTC. This encodes CSVFTGGSYNEQFF.